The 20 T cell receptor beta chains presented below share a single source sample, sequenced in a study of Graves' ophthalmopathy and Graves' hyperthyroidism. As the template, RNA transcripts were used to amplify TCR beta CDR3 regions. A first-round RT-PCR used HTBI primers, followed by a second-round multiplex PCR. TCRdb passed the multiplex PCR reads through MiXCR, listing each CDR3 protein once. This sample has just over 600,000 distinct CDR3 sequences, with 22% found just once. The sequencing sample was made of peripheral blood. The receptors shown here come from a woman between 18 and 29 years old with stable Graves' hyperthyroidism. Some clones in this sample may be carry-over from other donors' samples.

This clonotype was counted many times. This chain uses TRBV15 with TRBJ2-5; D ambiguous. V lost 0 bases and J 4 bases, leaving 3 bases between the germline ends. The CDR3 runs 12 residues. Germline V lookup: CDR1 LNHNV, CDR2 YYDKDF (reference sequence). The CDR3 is CATSREIETQYF. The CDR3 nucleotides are TGTGCCACCAGCAGAGAGATAGAGACCCAGTACTTC.

CDR3 protein: CASSRGDRDQETQYF. In DNA form, the CDR3 reads TGTGCCAGCAGCCGGGGGGACAGGGACCAAGAGACCCAGTACTTC. The chain carries TRBV6-1 and TRBJ2-5, with 9 bases fitting TRBD1. Germline V gene lookup returns CDR1 MNHNS and CDR2 SASEGT. This CDR3 is built from 15 residues. The V gene end was trimmed by 6 bases and the J gene end by 0 bases; junction bases not matched to a gene: 5.

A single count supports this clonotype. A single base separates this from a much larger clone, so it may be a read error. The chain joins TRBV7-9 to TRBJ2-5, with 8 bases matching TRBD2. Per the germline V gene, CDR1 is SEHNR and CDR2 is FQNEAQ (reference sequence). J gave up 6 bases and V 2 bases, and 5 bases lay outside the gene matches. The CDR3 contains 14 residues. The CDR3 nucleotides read TGTGCCAGCAGCTTAATAGCGGGGTACCAGACCCAGTACTTC. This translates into CASSLIAGYQTQYF.

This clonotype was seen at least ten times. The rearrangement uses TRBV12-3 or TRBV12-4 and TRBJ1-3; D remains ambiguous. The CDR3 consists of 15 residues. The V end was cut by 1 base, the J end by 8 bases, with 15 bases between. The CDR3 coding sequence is TGTGCCAGCAGTTTAGGTACGGCAGGTCGGGACACCATATATTTT. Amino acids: CASSLGTAGRDTIYF.

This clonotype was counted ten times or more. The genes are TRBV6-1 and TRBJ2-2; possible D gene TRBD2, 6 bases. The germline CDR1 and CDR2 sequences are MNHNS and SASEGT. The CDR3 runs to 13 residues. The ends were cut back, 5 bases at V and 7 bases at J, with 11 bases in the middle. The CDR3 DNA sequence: TGTGCCAGCAGTAGGTCGGGGGTCGGGGAGCTGTTTTTT. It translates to CASSRSGVGELFF.

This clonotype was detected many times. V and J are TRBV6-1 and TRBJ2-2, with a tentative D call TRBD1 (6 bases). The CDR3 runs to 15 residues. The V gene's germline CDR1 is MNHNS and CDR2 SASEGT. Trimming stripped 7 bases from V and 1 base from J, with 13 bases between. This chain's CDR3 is CASTLGQWNTGELFF. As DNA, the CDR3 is TGTGCCAGCACCTTAGGACAGTGGAACACCGGGGAGCTGTTTTTT.

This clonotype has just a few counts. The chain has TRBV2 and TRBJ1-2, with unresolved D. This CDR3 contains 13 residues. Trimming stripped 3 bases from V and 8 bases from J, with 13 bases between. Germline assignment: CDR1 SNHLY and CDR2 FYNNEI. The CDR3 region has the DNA TGTGCCAGCAGTGATCGACATGGCAAAGGCTACACCTTC. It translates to CASSDRHGKGYTF.

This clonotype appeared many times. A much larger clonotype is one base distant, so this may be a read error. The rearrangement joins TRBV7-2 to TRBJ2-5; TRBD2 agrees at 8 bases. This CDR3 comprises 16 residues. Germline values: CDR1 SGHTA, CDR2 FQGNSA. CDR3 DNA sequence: TGTGCCAGCAGCGGAGGACTAGCAGCCCTCACGCAGACCCTGTACTTC. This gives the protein CASSGGLAALTQTLYF.

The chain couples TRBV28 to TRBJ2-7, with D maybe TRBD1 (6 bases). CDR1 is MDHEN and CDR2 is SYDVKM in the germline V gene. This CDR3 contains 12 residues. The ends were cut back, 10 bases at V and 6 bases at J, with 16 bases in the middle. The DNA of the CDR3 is TGTGCCACAAACAGGGATGTAGGCGAGCAGTACTTC. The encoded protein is CATNRDVGEQYF.

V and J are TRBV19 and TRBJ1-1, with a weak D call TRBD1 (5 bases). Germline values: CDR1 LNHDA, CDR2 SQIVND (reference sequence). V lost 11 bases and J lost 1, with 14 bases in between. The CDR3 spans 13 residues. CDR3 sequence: CAARDGQNTEAFF. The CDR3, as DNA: TGTGCCGCCCGGGACGGCCAGAACACTGAAGCTTTCTTT.

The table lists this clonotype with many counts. CDR3 residues: CASSQQVYGYTF. The CDR3 DNA follows: TGTGCCAGCAGCCAACAGGTCTATGGCTACACCTTC. The chain is built from TRBV28 and TRBJ1-2; possible D gene TRBD1, 5 bases. The V and J ends lost 6 bases and 4 bases respectively, with 9 bases between them. Per the germline V gene, CDR1 is MDHEN and CDR2 is SYDVKM. This CDR3 contains 12 residues.

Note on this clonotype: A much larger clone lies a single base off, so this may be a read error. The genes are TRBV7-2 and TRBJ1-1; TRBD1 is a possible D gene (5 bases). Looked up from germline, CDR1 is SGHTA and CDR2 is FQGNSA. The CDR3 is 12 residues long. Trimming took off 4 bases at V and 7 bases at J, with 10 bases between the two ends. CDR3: CASSWGDFEAFF. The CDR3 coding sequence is TGTGCCAGCAGCTGGGGGGATTTTGAAGCTTTCTTT.

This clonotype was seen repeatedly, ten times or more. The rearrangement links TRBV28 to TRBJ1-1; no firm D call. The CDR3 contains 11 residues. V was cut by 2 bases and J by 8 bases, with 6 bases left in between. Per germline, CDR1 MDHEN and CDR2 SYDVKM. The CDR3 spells CASSLRREAFF. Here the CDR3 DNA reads TGTGCCAGCAGTTTACGACGGGAAGCTTTCTTT.

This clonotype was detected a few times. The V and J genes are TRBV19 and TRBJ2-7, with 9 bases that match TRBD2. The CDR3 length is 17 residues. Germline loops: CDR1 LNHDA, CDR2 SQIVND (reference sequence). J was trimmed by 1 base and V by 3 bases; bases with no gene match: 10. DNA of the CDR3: TGTGCCAGTAGTATGAAGGCGGGGGGGGCCGTGTCCTACGAGCAGTACTTC. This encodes CASSMKAGGAVSYEQYF.

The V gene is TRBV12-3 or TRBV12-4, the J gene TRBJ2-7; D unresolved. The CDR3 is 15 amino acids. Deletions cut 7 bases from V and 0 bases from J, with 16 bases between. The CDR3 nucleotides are TGTGCCAGCACCCTAGGCCATGCTCTCTCCTACGAGCAGTACTTC. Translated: CASTLGHALSYEQYF.

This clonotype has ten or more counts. The CDR3 is CASTTDHQETQYF. DNA for the CDR3: TGTGCCAGCACCACAGACCACCAAGAGACCCAGTACTTC. The V and J genes are TRBV12-3 or TRBV12-4 and TRBJ2-5; D gene uncertain. The CDR3 covers 13 residues. The germline V and J ends were trimmed by 7 bases and 0 bases, with 9 bases remaining between them.

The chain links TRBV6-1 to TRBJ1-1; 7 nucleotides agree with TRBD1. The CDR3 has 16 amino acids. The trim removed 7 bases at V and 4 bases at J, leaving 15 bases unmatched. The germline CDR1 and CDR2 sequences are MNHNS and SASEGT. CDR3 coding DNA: TGTGCCAGCACCCCAACCAGACAGGGCGTCGGCACTGAAGCTTTCTTT. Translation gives CASTPTRQGVGTEAFF.

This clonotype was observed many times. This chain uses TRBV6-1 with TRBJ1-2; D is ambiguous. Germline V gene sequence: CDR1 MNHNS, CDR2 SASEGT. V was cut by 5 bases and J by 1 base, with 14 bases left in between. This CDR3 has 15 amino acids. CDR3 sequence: CASSPNLAGNYGYTF. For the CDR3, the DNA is TGTGCCAGCAGTCCGAACTTGGCCGGTAACTATGGCTACACCTTC.

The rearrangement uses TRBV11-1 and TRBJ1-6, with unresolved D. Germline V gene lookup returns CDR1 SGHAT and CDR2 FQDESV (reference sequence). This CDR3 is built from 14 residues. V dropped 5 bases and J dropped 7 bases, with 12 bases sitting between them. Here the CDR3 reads CASSPILGNSPLHF. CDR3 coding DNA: TGTGCCAGCAGCCCAATTTTGGGGAATTCACCCCTCCACTTT. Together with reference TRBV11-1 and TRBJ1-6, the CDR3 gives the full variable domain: EAEVAQSPRYKITEKSQAVAFWCDPISGHATLYWYRQILGQGPELLVQFQDESVVDDSQLPKDRFSAERLKGVDSTLKIQPAELGDSAMYLCASSPILGNSPLHFGNGTRLTVT.

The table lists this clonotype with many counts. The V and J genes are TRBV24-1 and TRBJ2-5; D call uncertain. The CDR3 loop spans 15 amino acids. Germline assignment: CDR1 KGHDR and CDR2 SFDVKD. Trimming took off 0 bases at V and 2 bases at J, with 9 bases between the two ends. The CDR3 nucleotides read TGTGCCACCAGTGATTTGCAGGATCCGCAAGAGACCCAGTACTTC. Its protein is CATSDLQDPQETQYF.